This passage covers 14 T cell receptor beta chains from one sample sequenced in a study of shared clonotypes between healthy human individuals. Produced via immunoSEQ multiplex PCR; TCRdb's table is partial and in-frame only. This sample carries about 2 million clones, roughly 94% of them seen once, and the ten largest clones take about 0.13%. Sequenced input: naive CD4+ T cells sorted from blood. Subset described: CD45RA+ positively selected. The receptors were sampled from a young man in good health.

The chain couples TRBV12-5 to TRBJ2-3; a weak D match, TRBD1 (6 bases). Germline V CDR1 and CDR2: LGHNT, FRNRAP. Trimming left V 1 base short and J 4 bases short, with 9 bases between. This CDR3 has 14 residues. CDR3 loop: CASGLEPGADTQYF. The CDR3 DNA sequence: TGTGCTAGTGGTTTGGAGCCAGGGGCAGATACGCAGTATTTT.

This clone was observed once. V is TRBV10-3 and J is TRBJ2-7; 9 nucleotides align to TRBD2. Unmatched junction bases numbered 6, after V lost 4 bases and J lost 2 bases. Germline V CDR1 and CDR2: ENHRY, SYGVKD. The CDR3 is made up of 15 amino acids. The CDR3 bases are TGTGCCATCAGTGTAAGCGGGGGGCCGCCCTACGAGCAGTACTTC. This codes for CAISVSGGPPYEQYF.

The chain has TRBV5-1 and TRBJ2-4, with D perhaps TRBD1 (6 bases). Germline V CDR1 and CDR2: SGHRS, YFSETQ. The CDR3 totals 14 residues. V lost 4 bases and J lost 2, with 10 bases in between. The CDR3 reads CASSPQGTKNIQYF. The CDR3 region has the DNA TGCGCCAGCAGCCCTCAGGGGACCAAAAACATTCAGTACTTC.

The chain has TRBV19 and TRBJ2-1; D might be TRBD1 or TRBD2, each matching 6 bases. CDR1 is LNHDA and CDR2 is SQIVND in the germline V gene (reference sequence). V lost 0 bases and J lost 12, with 21 bases in between. There are 16 residues in the CDR3. CDR3 sequence (DNA): TGTGCCAGTAGTATAGACTCTACAGGGACTTCGATTGGGCAGTTCTTC. It is translated as CASSIDSTGTSIGQFF.

The V and J genes are TRBV5-1 and TRBJ1-5; no firm D call. This CDR3 comprises 15 residues. From germline, CDR1 is SGHRS and CDR2 YFSETQ. Trimming removed 2 bases from V and 5 bases from J, with 14 bases in between. CDR3 sequence reads: CASSFGEGIHQPQHF. The CDR3 region has the DNA TGCGCCAGCAGCTTCGGCGAGGGTATACATCAGCCCCAGCATTTT.

This chain connects TRBV25-1 to TRBJ1-1; perhaps TRBD1 as D (5 bases). V shed 6 bases and J shed 11 bases, with 7 bases lying between them. The CDR3 runs 9 residues. Per germline, CDR1 MGHDK and CDR2 SYGVNS. The CDR3 here is CASRKGAFF. The CDR3 DNA reads as TGTGCCAGCAGAAAGGGGGCTTTCTTT.

J is TRBJ1-1 and V is TRBV19, with D hard to call. Trimming took off 2 bases at V and 1 base at J, with 5 bases between the two ends. There are 13 residues in the CDR3. The V gene's germline CDR1 is LNHDA and CDR2 SQIVND (reference sequence). CDR3 protein: CASSITRNTEAFF. Written as DNA, the CDR3 is TGTGCCAGTAGTATAACCAGGAACACTGAAGCTTTCTTT.

The chain joins TRBV5-8 to TRBJ1-2, with 7 bases that match TRBD1. This CDR3 comprises 15 residues. Looked up from germline, CDR1 is SGHTS and CDR2 is YDEGEE. V was pared by 4 bases and J by 5 bases, with 11 bases of the junction left unmatched. The CDR3 loop reads CASSHGQVIGYGYTF. The CDR3 bases are TGTGCCAGCAGCCACGGACAGGTTATCGGGTATGGCTACACCTTC.

This clone was detected only a few times. In DNA, the CDR3 is TGCGCCAGCAGTGAGAGGCAGAACGATGGCTACACCTTC. This translates into CASSERQNDGYTF. The chain links TRBV10-1 to TRBJ1-2; no clear D gene. The CDR3 totals 13 residues. Germline CDR1 reads WNHNN; CDR2 reads SYGVQD (reference sequence). The germline V and J ends were trimmed by 2 bases and 6 bases, with 10 bases remaining between them.

The rearrangement links TRBV5-6 to TRBJ2-6; no clear D. This CDR3 spans 14 amino acids. V was pared by 5 bases and J by 0 bases, with 6 bases between. The V gene's germline CDR1 is SGHDT and CDR2 YYEEEE. This CDR3 reads CASRAGSGANVLTF. The DNA for the CDR3 is TGTGCCAGCAGAGCAGGCTCTGGGGCCAACGTCCTGACTTTC.

V is TRBV28 and J is TRBJ2-7; the match to TRBD2 covers 11 bases. The CDR3 totals 17 residues. The germline V gene encodes CDR1 MDHEN and CDR2 SYDVKM. V lost 1 base, J lost 2 bases, and 7 bases stayed unmatched. In nucleotides, the CDR3 is TGTGCCAGCAGTTTATTAGATACTAGCGGGAGACCCTACGAGCAGTACTTC. The encoded protein is CASSLLDTSGRPYEQYF. The full variable domain, completed using reference TRBV28 and TRBJ2-7, is DVKVTQSSRYLVKRTGEKVFLECVQDMDHENMFWYRQDPGLGLRLIYFSYDVKMKEKGDIPEGYSVSREKKERFSLILESASTNQTSMYLCASSLLDTSGRPYEQYFGPGTRLTVT.

The chain joins TRBV6-5 to TRBJ2-7; TRBD2 matches 8 bases. The CDR3 has 15 amino acids. Germline loops: CDR1 MNHEY, CDR2 SVGAGI. The ends lost 8 bases at V and 2 bases at J; junction bases unmatched: 11. The CDR3 coding sequence is TGTGCCAGCGCCAGACGAGCACTAGCGGCCTACGAGCAGTACTTC. It specifies CASARRALAAYEQYF.

Remarks on this clone: Other DNA sequences in this specimen translate into the identical CDR3. V gene TRBV6-5 combines with J gene TRBJ1-1, with 11 bases fitting TRBD1. The CDR3 runs 13 residues. Losses at the gene ends were 6 bases for V and 5 bases for J; bases not matched to a gene: 2. Germline values: CDR1 MNHEY, CDR2 SVGAGI. The CDR3 region is CASSRDRGTEAFF. The DNA for the CDR3 is TGTGCCAGCAGCCGGGACAGGGGGACTGAAGCTTTCTTT.

The CDR3 loop reads CASSVNQRYNEQFF. The CDR3 region has the DNA TGTGCCAGCAGCGTTAACCAGCGCTACAATGAGCAGTTCTTC. The chain combines TRBV9 with TRBJ2-1; D remains ambiguous. Per the germline V gene, CDR1 is SGDLS and CDR2 is YYNGEE. This CDR3 is built from 14 residues. Trimming removed 2 bases from V and 3 bases from J, with 9 bases in between.